These 11 T cell receptor beta chains came from one sample sequenced in a study of cytomegalovirus exposure and HLA in healthy donors. Researchers ran the PCR with 60 Vbeta and 13 Jbeta primers. The protocol was immunoSEQ multiplex PCR, while the TCRdb copy is restricted to in-frame clones and leaves out a portion. Seen here are about 190,000 clones, 75% to 85% observed once, and the top ten hold 1.6%. Sequenced: PBMCs. The receptors derive from a woman between 45 and 60 years old in good health and CMV-seronegative.

The chain employs TRBV6-5 and TRBJ2-1; 7 positions agree with TRBD2. Germline trimming cut 6 bases from V and 8 bases from J; bases unmatched to any gene: 10. The length of the CDR3 is 14 residues. Germline lookup yields CDR1 MNHEY and CDR2 SVGAGI. The CDR3, as DNA: TGTGCCAGCAGCCCGTCCAGCGGGACTGATGAGCAGTTCTTC. Translated, it gives CASSPSSGTDEQFF.

The chain carries TRBV11-2 and TRBJ2-1, with 10 bases identical to TRBD2. The V gene end was trimmed by 4 bases and the J gene end by 6 bases; junction bases not matched to a gene: 3. The CDR3 is made up of 14 amino acids. Germline V gene data show CDR1 as SGHAT and CDR2 as FQNNGV. This CDR3 is CASSSRTSGNEQFF. CDR3 nucleotide sequence: TGTGCCAGCAGCTCCCGGACTAGCGGCAATGAGCAGTTCTTC.

This clone has only one observation. The chain has TRBV7-2 and TRBJ2-7; 7 nucleotides align to TRBD1. V dropped 5 bases and J dropped 2; count of bases not matched to a gene: 6. CDR1 SGHTA and CDR2 FQGNSA come from the germline V gene. This CDR3 region has 14 residues. The CDR3 reads CASSRDRVAYEQYF. CDR3 coding DNA: TGTGCCAGCAGCCGTGACAGGGTGGCCTACGAGCAGTACTTC.

V usage is TRBV11-1 and J usage is TRBJ2-7, with 7 nucleotides matching TRBD1. The germline gives CDR1 SGHAT, CDR2 FQDESV (reference sequence). The trim removed 4 bases at V and 3 bases at J, leaving 6 bases unmatched. CDR3 length equals 14 residues. The CDR3 DNA reads TGTGCCAGCAGCTCACGACAGGGTAGCTACGAGCAGTACTTC. Translation gives CASSSRQGSYEQYF. Full variable domain (missing parts from reference TRBV11-1 and TRBJ2-7): EAEVAQSPRYKITEKSQAVAFWCDPISGHATLYWYRQILGQGPELLVQFQDESVVDDSQLPKDRFSAERLKGVDSTLKIQPAELGDSAMYLCASSSRQGSYEQYFGPGTRLTVT.

This chain links TRBV6-5 with TRBJ2-7; D ambiguous. Germline V gene lookup returns CDR1 MNHEY and CDR2 SVGAGI. V was trimmed by 6 bases and J by 2 bases, leaving 14 bases between them. The CDR3 runs to 14 residues. DNA for the CDR3: TGTGCCAGCAGGTGGAGCACCCGCCCCTACGAGCAGTACTTC. Its protein is CASRWSTRPYEQYF.

The rearrangement joins TRBV27 to TRBJ2-7, with a possible D match to TRBD2 (6 bases). Trimming cost V 5 bases and J 3 bases, with 14 bases left between them. CDR1 MNHEY and CDR2 SMNVEV come from the germline V gene (reference sequence). The CDR3 contains 14 residues. The CDR3 is CASSLYAGNYEQYF. The CDR3 coding sequence is TGTGCCAGCAGTCTATACGCGGGAAACTACGAGCAGTACTTC.

The rearrangement links TRBV12-5 to TRBJ1-2, with D hard to call. The germline V gene encodes CDR1 LGHNT and CDR2 FRNRAP. This CDR3 has 11 residues. V lost 6 bases to trimming and J lost 9 bases, with 11 bases between them. CDR3 region: CASGLTVSYTF. The CDR3 DNA follows: TGTGCTAGTGGATTGACTGTGAGCTACACCTTC.

This clone was observed a few times. The V and J genes are TRBV6-6 and TRBJ2-5, with 7 bases that match TRBD1. The V segment lost 8 bases and the J segment 2 bases; nucleotides outside the gene matches: 8. CDR1 and CDR2 (germline): MNHNY, SVGAGI (reference sequence). This CDR3 region has 14 residues. DNA of the CDR3: TGTGCCAGCTGGAGACAGGGCGGGCAAGAGACCCAGTACTTC. Translated: CASWRQGGQETQYF.

The sample holds a few counts of this clone. V gene TRBV5-5 combines with J gene TRBJ2-3, with D possibly matching TRBD2 (5 bases). The CDR3 spans 14 residues. Between the trimmed V and J ends, which lost 0 bases and 2 bases, there was a span of 7 bases. Germline assignment: CDR1 SGHKS and CDR2 YYEKEE (reference sequence). The CDR3 protein is CASSLGGFTDTQYF. DNA of the CDR3: TGTGCCAGCAGCTTGGGAGGGTTCACAGATACGCAGTATTTT.

The chain carries TRBV5-4 and TRBJ1-2, with D tentatively TRBD1 (6 bases). The CDR3 has 15 residues. V lost 4 bases, J lost 6 bases, and 19 bases lay in between. Germline V gene lookup returns CDR1 SGHNT and CDR2 YYREEE (reference sequence). DNA of the CDR3: TGTGCCAGCAGCCACAGGGCCGACGCTCGGGATGGCTACACCTTC. It encodes CASSHRADARDGYTF. Looking up the rest from reference TRBV5-4 and TRBJ1-2 gives the full variable domain: ETGVTQSPTHLIKTRGQQVTLRCSSQSGHNTVSWYQQALGQGPQFIFQYYREEENGRGNFPPRFSGLQFPNYSSELNVNALELDDSALYLCASSHRADARDGYTFGSGTRLTVV.

This rearrangement joins TRBV29-1 to TRBJ1-1; 8 nucleotides match TRBD1. Germline V lookup: CDR1 SQVTM, CDR2 ANQGSEA. The CDR3 is 16 amino acids. V was clipped by 4 bases and J by 0 bases; unmatched bases: 10. CDR3 amino acids: CSVVGRQGFMNTEAFF. The DNA of the CDR3 is TGCAGCGTTGTGGGGAGACAGGGGTTTATGAACACTGAAGCTTTCTTT.